The 21 T cell receptor beta chains given below trace back to one sample, sequenced in a study of cytomegalovirus exposure and HLA in healthy donors. Researchers ran the PCR with 60 Vbeta and 13 Jbeta primers. The assay was immunoSEQ multiplex PCR, and TCRdb's table has in-frame clones only and misses some. The repertoire includes 150,000 to 200,000 clones, roughly 79% of them detected once, and about 9.1% sits in the top ten. The specimen sequenced was PBMCs. These receptor sequences come from a man aged 18 to 29 in good health and CMV-seropositive.

This chain connects TRBV7-2 to TRBJ2-1; tentative D call: TRBD1 (6 bases). The CDR3 is 13 amino acids. Germline values: CDR1 SGHTA, CDR2 FQGNSA. The V end was cut by 5 bases, the J end by 7 bases, with 12 bases between. The CDR3 coding sequence is TGTGCCAGCAGCCTACAGGGTAAAAATGAGCAGTTCTTC. Its protein product is CASSLQGKNEQFF.

This sequence joins TRBV15 and TRBJ1-4; 9 bases agree with TRBD1. The germline CDR1 and CDR2 sequences are LNHNV and YYDKDF (reference sequence). V trimming: 2 bases; J trimming: 0 bases; junction bases outside the gene matches: 4. This CDR3 spans 17 amino acids. CDR3 sequence: CATSRMTGGATNEKLFF. Written as DNA, the CDR3 is TGTGCCACCAGCAGAATGACAGGGGGTGCAACTAATGAAAAACTGTTTTTT. The variable domain in full, completed from reference TRBV15 and TRBJ1-4, reads DAMVIQNPRYQVTQFGKPVTLSCSQTLNHNVMYWYQQKSSQAPKLLFHYYDKDFNNEADTPDNFQSRRPNTSFCFLDIRSPGLGDTAMYLCATSRMTGGATNEKLFFGSGTQLSVL.

The V gene is TRBV27, the J gene TRBJ1-1; 7 bases line up with TRBD1. CDR3 size: 18 residues. V shed 6 bases and J 5 bases; nucleotides not matched to a gene: 21. Germline CDR1 is MNHEY and CDR2 is SMNVEV (reference sequence). The CDR3 nucleotides read TGTGCCAGCAGCCGACATGCCGGACAGGCCTTTAAGAGGACTGAAGCTTTCTTT. It encodes CASSRHAGQAFKRTEAFF.

The chain has TRBV6-5 and TRBJ1-2; D is unclear. Trimming cost V 8 bases and J 4 bases, with 11 bases left between them. CDR1 and CDR2 from the germline V gene are MNHEY and SVGAGI. This CDR3 spans 12 amino acids. The CDR3 reads CASGLDGYGYTF. CDR3 sequence (DNA): TGTGCCAGCGGGCTGGATGGCTATGGCTACACCTTC.

The rearrangement links TRBV4-3 to TRBJ1-2, with D possibly TRBD1 on 5 matching bases. V was trimmed by 0 bases and J by 5 bases, leaving 13 bases between them. Germline values: CDR1 LGHNA, CDR2 YSLEER. CDR3 length: 15 amino acids. The CDR3 region has the DNA TGCGCCAGCAGCCAAGATTCGGGGGGTGATTATGGCTACACCTTC. As protein: CASSQDSGGDYGYTF.

Comments on this clone: Other DNA sequences in this specimen translate into the identical CDR3. This rearrangement joins TRBV28 to TRBJ1-4; a weak D match, TRBD1 (5 bases). V shed 6 bases and J shed 4 bases, with 6 bases lying between them. The CDR3 length is 12 residues. The germline CDR1 and CDR2 sequences are MDHEN and SYDVKM. The CDR3 coding sequence is TGTGCCAGCAGAGACAGTAATGAAAAACTGTTTTTT. Residues: CASRDSNEKLFF.

Comment on this clone: No conserved phenylalanine or tryptophan ends this CDR3, so it is likely a read error. The gene calls are TRBV5-5 and TRBJ1-6; TRBD1 aligns across 7 bases. The length of the CDR3 is 15 residues. From germline, CDR1 is SGHKS and CDR2 YYEKEE (reference sequence). The V and J ends lost 0 bases and 10 bases, in that order; junction bases with no gene match: 7. The DNA for the CDR3 is TGTGCCAGCAGCTTGGAGGCCAGACAGGGATCACCCCTCCACCTT. This sequence encodes CASSLEARQGSPLHL.

The chain couples TRBV7-2 to TRBJ1-1, with 7 bases lining up with TRBD1. This CDR3 is built from 14 residues. Germline-derived CDR1 and CDR2 are SGHTA and FQGNSA. Trimming cost V 1 base and J 5 bases; bases outside gene matches: 4. The DNA of the CDR3 is TGTGCCAGCAGCTTAGTAGGGGGCAGGACTGAAGCTTTCTTT. This codes for CASSLVGGRTEAFF. Based on the CDR3 plus reference TRBV7-2 and TRBJ1-1, the full variable domain is GAGVSQSPSNKVTEKGKDVELRCDPISGHTALYWYRQSLGQGLEFLIYFQGNSAPDKSGLPSDRFSAERTGGSVSTLTIQRTQQEDSAVYLCASSLVGGRTEAFFGQGTRLTVV.

V gene TRBV5-1 combines with J gene TRBJ2-1; 7 bases match TRBD1. The CDR3 runs 15 residues. Germline trimming cut 3 bases from V and 4 bases from J; bases unmatched to any gene: 7. The germline V gene has CDR1 SGHRS and CDR2 YFSETQ. CDR3 sequence (DNA): TGCGCCAGCAGCTCTCCGGGACAGCCATACAATGAGCAGTTCTTC. The encoded protein is CASSSPGQPYNEQFF.

The table lists this clone with a count of one. The CDR3 loop reads CASSIVSSNQPQHF. CDR3 sequence (DNA): TGTGCCAGTAGTATAGTCTCTAGCAATCAGCCCCAGCATTTT. J is TRBJ1-5 and V is TRBV19; D gene uncertain. Germline V CDR1 and CDR2: LNHDA, SQIVND (reference sequence). Trimming cost V 1 base and J 0 bases, with 4 bases left between them. This CDR3 has 14 residues.

This sequence joins TRBV28 and TRBJ2-2, with D hard to call. Looked up from germline, CDR1 is MDHEN and CDR2 is SYDVKM. This CDR3 spans 13 amino acids. V was cut by 3 bases and J by 8 bases, with 10 bases left in between. The CDR3 loop is CASSFGAGGELFF. The CDR3 DNA reads as TGTGCCAGCAGTTTTGGAGCCGGGGGGGAGCTGTTTTTT.

In DNA form, the CDR3 reads TGTGCCTGGCAGGGGGAAAATGAAAAACTGTTTTTT. As protein: CAWQGENEKLFF. The J gene is TRBJ1-4, the V gene TRBV30, with 7 positions matching TRBD1. V gave up 5 bases and J gave up 5 bases; unmatched junction bases: 2. CDR3 length: 12 amino acids. CDR1 is GTSNPN and CDR2 is SVGIG in the germline V gene (reference sequence).

This chain joins TRBV9 and TRBJ2-1; 7 nucleotides align to TRBD2. The trim removed 0 bases at V and 1 base at J, leaving 4 bases unmatched. This CDR3 region has 16 residues. Germline V gene data show CDR1 as SGDLS and CDR2 as YYNGEE. The CDR3 region is CASSVEWRGSYNEQFF. The CDR3 DNA is TGTGCCAGCAGCGTAGAGTGGCGGGGGTCCTACAATGAGCAGTTCTTC.

This chain links TRBV25-1 with TRBJ2-1, with 10 bases that match TRBD1. V trimming: 5 bases; J trimming: 9 bases; junction bases outside the gene matches: 7. The CDR3 consists of 14 residues. Germline V CDR1 and CDR2: MGHDK, SYGVNS. The CDR3 coding sequence is TGTGCCAGCAGTAAAGGACAGGGGGGCACTGAGCAGTTCTTC. This codes for CASSKGQGGTEQFF.

The chain uses TRBV28 and TRBJ2-7, with a weak D call TRBD1 (5 bases). CDR3 length equals 14 residues. V lost 6 bases, J lost 2 bases, and 14 bases lay in between. Germline CDR1 MDHEN, CDR2 SYDVKM. DNA of the CDR3: TGTGCCAGCAGAAATGACAGAGACACCTACGAGCAGTACTTC. Its protein is CASRNDRDTYEQYF.

The rearrangement uses TRBV9 and TRBJ2-2; D possibly corresponds to TRBD1 (6 bases). Germline CDR1 and CDR2: SGDLS and YYNGEE. The CDR3 is 13 residues long. The V end lost 5 bases, the J end lost 4 bases, and 9 bases lay between the germline ends. The CDR3 here is CASRQTGTGELFF. In nucleotides, the CDR3 is TGTGCCAGCAGACAGACAGGCACCGGGGAGCTGTTTTTT. The full variable domain, with the rest looked up from reference TRBV9 and TRBJ2-2, is DSGVTQTPKHLITATGQRVTLRCSPRSGDLSVYWYQQSLDQGLQFLIQYYNGEERAKGNILERFSAQQFPDLHSELNLSSLELGDSALYFCASRQTGTGELFFGEGSRLTVL.

The chain carries TRBV7-9 and TRBJ2-1; D perhaps matches TRBD2 (7 bases). There are 15 residues in the CDR3. V lost 3 bases to trimming and J lost 6 bases, with 15 bases between them. From germline, CDR1 is SEHNR and CDR2 FQNEAQ (reference sequence). CDR3: CASSFPARGGNEQFF. CDR3 nucleotides: TGTGCCAGCAGCTTTCCGGCGAGGGGGGGCAATGAGCAGTTCTTC.

The chain links TRBV6-1 to TRBJ1-1, with a possible D match to TRBD1 (6 bases). This CDR3 is 14 amino acids long. V lost 4 bases and J lost 0, with 9 bases in between. Looked up from germline, CDR1 is MNHNS and CDR2 is SASEGT. This chain's CDR3 is CASSVGQLNTEAFF. CDR3 nucleotides: TGTGCCAGCAGTGTCGGACAGCTGAACACTGAAGCTTTCTTT.

This clone was counted once. The genes are TRBV6-5 and TRBJ1-4; TRBD1 aligns across 9 bases. Germline V CDR1 and CDR2: MNHEY, SVGAGI. The CDR3 is 14 residues long. J was trimmed by 8 bases and V by 2 bases; bases with no gene match: 3. The CDR3 spells CASSYGTGSEKLFF. The CDR3 DNA is TGTGCCAGCAGTTACGGGACAGGGTCGGAAAAACTGTTTTTT.

The CDR3 sequence: CASSLGAGFTNEQFF. Written as DNA, the CDR3 is TGTGCCAGCAGCTTAGGGGCAGGGTTCACGAATGAGCAGTTCTTC. The chain has TRBV7-6 and TRBJ2-1; D may be TRBD1 (5 bases). V lost 1 base and J 7 bases, leaving 14 bases between the germline ends. The CDR3 consists of 15 residues. Germline values: CDR1 SGHVS, CDR2 FNYEAQ.

This clone was seen once. The chain has TRBV15 and TRBJ1-5; a weak D match, TRBD1 (6 bases). From germline, CDR1 is LNHNV and CDR2 YYDKDF (reference sequence). The CDR3 runs 14 residues. V gave up 5 bases and J gave up 4 bases, with 12 bases separating them. CDR3 in amino acids: CATSRGGGNQPQHF. The CDR3 nucleotides are TGTGCCACCAGCCGAGGGGGAGGGAATCAGCCCCAGCATTTT.